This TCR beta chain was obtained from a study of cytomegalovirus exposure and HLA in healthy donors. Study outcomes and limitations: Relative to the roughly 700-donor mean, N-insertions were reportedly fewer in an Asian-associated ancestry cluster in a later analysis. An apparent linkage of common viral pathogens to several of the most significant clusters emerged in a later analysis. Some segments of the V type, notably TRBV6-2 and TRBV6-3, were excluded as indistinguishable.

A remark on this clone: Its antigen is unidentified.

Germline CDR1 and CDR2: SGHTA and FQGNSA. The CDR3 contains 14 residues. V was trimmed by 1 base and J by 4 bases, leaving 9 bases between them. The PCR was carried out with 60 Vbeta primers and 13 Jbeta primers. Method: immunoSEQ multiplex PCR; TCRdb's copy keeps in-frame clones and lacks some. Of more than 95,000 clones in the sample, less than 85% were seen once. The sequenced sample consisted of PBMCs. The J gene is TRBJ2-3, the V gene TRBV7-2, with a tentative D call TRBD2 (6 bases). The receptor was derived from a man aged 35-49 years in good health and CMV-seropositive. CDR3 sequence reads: CASSLDGSADTQYF. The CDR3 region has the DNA TGTGCCAGCAGCTTAGACGGGAGTGCAGATACGCAGTATTTT.